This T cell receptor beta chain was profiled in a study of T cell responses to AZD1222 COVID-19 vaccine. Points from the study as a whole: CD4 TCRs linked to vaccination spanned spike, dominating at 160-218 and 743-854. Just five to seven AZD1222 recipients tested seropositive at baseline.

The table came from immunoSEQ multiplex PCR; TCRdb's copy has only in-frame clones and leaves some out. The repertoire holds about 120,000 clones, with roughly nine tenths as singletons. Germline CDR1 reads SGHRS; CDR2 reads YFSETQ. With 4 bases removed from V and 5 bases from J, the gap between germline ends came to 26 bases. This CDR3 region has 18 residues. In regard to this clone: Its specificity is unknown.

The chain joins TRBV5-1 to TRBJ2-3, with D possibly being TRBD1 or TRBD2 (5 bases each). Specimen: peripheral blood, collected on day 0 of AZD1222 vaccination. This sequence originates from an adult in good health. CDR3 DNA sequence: TGCGCCAGCAGCCCGGAATTGGGGGTTCCAATTTTCGGAGATACGCAGTATTTT. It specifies CASSPELGVPIFGDTQYF.